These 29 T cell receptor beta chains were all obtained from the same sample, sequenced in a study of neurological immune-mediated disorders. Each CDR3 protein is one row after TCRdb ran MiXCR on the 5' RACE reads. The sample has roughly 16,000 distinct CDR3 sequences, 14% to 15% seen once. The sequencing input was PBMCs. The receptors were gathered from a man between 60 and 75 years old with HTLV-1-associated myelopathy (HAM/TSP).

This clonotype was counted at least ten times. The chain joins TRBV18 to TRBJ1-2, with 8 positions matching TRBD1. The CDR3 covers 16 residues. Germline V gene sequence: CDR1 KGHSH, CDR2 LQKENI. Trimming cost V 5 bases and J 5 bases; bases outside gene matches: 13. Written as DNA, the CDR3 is TGTGCCAGCTCATCCTACGATTCGACAGGGGAATATGGCTACACCTTC. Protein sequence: CASSSYDSTGEYGYTF.

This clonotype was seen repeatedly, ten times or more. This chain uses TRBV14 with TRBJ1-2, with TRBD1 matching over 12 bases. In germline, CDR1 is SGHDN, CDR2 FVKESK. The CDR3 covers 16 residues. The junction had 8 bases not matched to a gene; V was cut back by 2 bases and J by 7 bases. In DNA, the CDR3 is TGTGCCAGCAGCCAAAATCCGGGACAGGGGGCTGGTGGCTACACCTTC. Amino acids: CASSQNPGQGAGGYTF.

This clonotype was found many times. CDR3 sequence (DNA): TGTGCCAGCAGCCGCCCGGGGGGAGGGAAGTCCTACGAGCAGTACTTC. Translating gives CASSRPGGGKSYEQYF. J is TRBJ2-7 and V is TRBV3-1, with 7 bases lining up with TRBD2. Germline V gives CDR1 LGHDT, CDR2 YNNKEL (reference sequence). With V trimmed by 4 bases and J by 1 base, 10 bases remained unmatched. The length of the CDR3 is 16 residues.

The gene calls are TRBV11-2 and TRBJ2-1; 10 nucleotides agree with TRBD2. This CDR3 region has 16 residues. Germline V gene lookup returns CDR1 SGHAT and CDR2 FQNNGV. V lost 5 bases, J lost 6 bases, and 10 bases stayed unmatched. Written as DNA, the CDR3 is TGTGCCAGCAGCCCTAGTAGCGGGGGGCCTCTCAATGAGCAGTTCTTC. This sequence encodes CASSPSSGGPLNEQFF.

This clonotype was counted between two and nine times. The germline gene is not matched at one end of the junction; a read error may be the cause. The DNA for the CDR3 is TGCAGTGCTAGAGACAGCAATAATACACCCCTCCACTTT. Amino acid sequence: CSARDSNNTPLHF. The chain joins TRBV20-1 to TRBJ1-6; D remains ambiguous. This CDR3 contains 13 residues. Germline CDR1 reads DFQATT; CDR2 reads SNEGSKA (reference sequence).

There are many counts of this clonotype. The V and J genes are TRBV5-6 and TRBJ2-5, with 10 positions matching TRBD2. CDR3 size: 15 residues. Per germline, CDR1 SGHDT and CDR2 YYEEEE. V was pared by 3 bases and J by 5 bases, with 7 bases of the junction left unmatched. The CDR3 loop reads CASSSPGLARETQYF. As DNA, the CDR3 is TGTGCCAGCAGCTCTCCGGGACTAGCGAGGGAGACCCAGTACTTC. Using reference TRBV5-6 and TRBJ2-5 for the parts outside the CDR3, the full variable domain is DAGVTQSPTHLIKTRGQQVTLRCSPKSGHDTVSWYQQALGQGPQFIFQYYEEEERQRGNFPDRFSGHQFPNYSSELNVNALLLGDSALYLCASSSPGLARETQYFGPGTRLLVL.

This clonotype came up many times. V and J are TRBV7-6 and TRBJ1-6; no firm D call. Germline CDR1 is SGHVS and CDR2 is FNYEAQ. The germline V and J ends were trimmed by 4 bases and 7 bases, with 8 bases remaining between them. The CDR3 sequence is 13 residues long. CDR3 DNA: TGTGCCAGCAGCTCTGGGTTGAATTCACCCCTCCACTTT. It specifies CASSSGLNSPLHF. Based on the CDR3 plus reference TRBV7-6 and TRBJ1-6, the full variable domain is GAGVSQSPRYKVTKRGQDVALRCDPISGHVSLYWYRQALGQGPEFLTYFNYEAQQDKSGLPNDRFSAERPEGSISTLTIQRTEQRDSAMYRCASSSGLNSPLHFGNGTRLTVT.

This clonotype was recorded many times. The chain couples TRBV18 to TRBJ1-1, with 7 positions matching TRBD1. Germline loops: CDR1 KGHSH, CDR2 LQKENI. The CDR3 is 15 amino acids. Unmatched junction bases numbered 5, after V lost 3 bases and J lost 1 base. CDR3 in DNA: TGTGCCAGCTCACCCGACAGGGTAGGGAACACTGAAGCTTTCTTT. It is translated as CASSPDRVGNTEAFF.

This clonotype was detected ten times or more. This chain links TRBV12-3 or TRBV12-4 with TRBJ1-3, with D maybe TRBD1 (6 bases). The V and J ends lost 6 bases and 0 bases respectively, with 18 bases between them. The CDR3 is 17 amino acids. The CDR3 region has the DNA TGTGCCAGCAGCCGCGGAGGACAGTTATCCTCTGGAAACACCATATATTTT. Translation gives CASSRGGQLSSGNTIYF.

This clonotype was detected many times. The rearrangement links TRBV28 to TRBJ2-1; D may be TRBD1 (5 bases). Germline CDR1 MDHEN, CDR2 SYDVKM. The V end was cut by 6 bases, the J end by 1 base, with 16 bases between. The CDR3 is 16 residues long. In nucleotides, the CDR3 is TGTGCCAGCAGCCCTGGGGCTCTCTCGTCCTACAATGAGCAGTTCTTC. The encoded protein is CASSPGALSSYNEQFF.

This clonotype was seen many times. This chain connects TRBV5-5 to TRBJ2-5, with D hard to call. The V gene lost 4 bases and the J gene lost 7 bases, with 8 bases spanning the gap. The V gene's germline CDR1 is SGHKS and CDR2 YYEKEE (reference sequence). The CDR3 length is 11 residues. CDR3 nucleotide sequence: TGTGCCAGCAGCCTGGATTTGACCCAGTACTTC. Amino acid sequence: CASSLDLTQYF.

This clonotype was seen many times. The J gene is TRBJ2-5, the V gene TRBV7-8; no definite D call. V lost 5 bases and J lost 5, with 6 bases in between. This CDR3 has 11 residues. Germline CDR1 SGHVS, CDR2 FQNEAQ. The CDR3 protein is CASSRVETQYF. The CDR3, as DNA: TGTGCCAGCAGCCGCGTGGAGACCCAGTACTTC.

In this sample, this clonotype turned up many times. The DNA of the CDR3 is TGCGCCAGCAGCTTGGTGGGACAGGGCCTCACCGGGGAGCTGTTTTTT. Its translation: CASSLVGQGLTGELFF. This rearrangement joins TRBV5-1 to TRBJ2-2; TRBD1 aligns across 9 bases. Trimming removed 0 bases from V and 4 bases from J; junction bases left unmatched: 4. The germline V gene has CDR1 SGHRS and CDR2 YFSETQ. The CDR3 runs 16 residues.

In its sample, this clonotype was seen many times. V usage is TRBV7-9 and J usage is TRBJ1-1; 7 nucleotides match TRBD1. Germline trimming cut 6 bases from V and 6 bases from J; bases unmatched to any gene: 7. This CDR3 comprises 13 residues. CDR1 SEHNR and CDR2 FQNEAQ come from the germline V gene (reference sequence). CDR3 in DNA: TGTGCCAGCAGTCCTGACAGGGTATCTGAAGCTTTCTTT. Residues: CASSPDRVSEAFF.

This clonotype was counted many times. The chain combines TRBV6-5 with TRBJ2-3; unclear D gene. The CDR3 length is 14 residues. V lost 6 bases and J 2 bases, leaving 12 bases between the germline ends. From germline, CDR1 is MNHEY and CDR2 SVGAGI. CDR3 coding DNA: TGTGCCAGCAGGCCCCCAGGCCTCACAGATACGCAGTATTTT. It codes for CASRPPGLTDTQYF.

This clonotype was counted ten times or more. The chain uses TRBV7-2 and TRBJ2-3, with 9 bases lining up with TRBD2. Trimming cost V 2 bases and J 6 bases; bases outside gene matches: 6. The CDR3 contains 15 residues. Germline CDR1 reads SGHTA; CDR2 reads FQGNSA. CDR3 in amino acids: CASSLRRGGYDTQYF. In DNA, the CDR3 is TGTGCCAGCAGCTTACGGCGGGGGGGCTACGATACGCAGTATTTT.

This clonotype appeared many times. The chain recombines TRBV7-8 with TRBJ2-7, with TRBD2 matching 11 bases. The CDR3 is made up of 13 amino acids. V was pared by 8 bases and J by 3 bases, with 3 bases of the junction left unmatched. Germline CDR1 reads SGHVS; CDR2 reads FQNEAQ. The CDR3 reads CASELAGGYEQYF. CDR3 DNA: TGTGCCAGCGAGCTAGCGGGGGGCTACGAGCAGTACTTC.

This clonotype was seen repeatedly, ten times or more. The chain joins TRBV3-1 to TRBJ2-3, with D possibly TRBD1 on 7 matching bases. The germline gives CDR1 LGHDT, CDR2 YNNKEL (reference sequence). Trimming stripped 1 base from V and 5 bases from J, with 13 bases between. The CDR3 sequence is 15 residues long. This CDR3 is CASSQGAQGGDTQYF. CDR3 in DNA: TGTGCCAGCAGCCAAGGAGCCCAGGGGGGAGATACGCAGTATTTT.

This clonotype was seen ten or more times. The CDR3 coding sequence is TGTGCCAGCAGTTTATGGCGGGGGGTCGCCGGGGAGCTGTTTTTT. As protein: CASSLWRGVAGELFF. J is TRBJ2-2 and V is TRBV28, with TRBD2 identical over 8 bases. The CDR3 covers 15 residues. Germline V gene sequence: CDR1 MDHEN, CDR2 SYDVKM. The V segment lost 0 bases and the J segment 6 bases; nucleotides outside the gene matches: 3.

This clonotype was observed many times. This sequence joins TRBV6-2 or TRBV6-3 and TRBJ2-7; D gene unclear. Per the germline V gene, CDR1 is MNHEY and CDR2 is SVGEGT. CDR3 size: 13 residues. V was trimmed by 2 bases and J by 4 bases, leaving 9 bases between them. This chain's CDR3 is CASSYVSGYEQYF. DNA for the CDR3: TGTGCCAGCAGTTACGTGAGTGGATACGAGCAGTACTTC.

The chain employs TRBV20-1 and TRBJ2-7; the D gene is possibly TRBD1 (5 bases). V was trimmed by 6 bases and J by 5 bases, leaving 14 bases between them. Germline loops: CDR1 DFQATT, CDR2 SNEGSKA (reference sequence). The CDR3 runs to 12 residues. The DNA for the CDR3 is TGCAGTGCCCGGTACAGGCCTCACGAGCAGTACTTC. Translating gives CSARYRPHEQYF.

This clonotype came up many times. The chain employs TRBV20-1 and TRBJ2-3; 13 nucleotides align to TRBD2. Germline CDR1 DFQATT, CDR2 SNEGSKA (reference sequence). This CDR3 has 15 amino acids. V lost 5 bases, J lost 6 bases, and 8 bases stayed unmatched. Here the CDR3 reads CSAPRTSGGPDTQYF. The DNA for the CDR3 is TGCAGTGCTCCGCGGACTAGCGGGGGCCCGGATACGCAGTATTTT.

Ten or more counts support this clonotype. The CDR3: CASSLYQGAGEQYF. In nucleotides, the CDR3 is TGTGCCAGCAGCTTATACCAGGGGGCTGGCGAGCAGTACTTC. The chain couples TRBV7-2 to TRBJ2-7, with TRBD1 matching 8 bases. The CDR3 loop spans 14 amino acids. J gave up 6 bases and V 2 bases, and 6 bases lay outside the gene matches. CDR1 and CDR2 (germline): SGHTA, FQGNSA.

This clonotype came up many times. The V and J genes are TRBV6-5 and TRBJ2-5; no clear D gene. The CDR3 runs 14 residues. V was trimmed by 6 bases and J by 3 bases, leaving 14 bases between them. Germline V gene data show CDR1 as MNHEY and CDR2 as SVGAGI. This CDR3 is CASRPLGSEETQYF. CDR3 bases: TGTGCCAGCAGGCCCCTCGGGTCGGAAGAGACCCAGTACTTC.

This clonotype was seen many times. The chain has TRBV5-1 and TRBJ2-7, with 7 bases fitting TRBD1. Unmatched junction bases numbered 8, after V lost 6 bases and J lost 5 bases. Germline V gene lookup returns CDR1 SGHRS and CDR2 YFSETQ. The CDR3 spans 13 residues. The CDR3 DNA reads TGCGCCAGCAAGAAGACAGGGCCCGACGAGCAGTACTTC. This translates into CASKKTGPDEQYF.

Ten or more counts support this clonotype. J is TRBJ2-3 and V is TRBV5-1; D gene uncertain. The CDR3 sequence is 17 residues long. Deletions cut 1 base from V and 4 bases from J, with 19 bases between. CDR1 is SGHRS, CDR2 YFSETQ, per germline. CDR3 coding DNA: TGCGCCAGCAGCTTGAATCCCGGCGGTACTGGGGCAGATACGCAGTATTTT. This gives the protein CASSLNPGGTGADTQYF.

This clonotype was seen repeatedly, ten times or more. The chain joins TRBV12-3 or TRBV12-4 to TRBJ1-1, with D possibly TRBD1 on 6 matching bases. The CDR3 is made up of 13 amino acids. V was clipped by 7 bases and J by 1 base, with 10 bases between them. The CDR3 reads CASTGVRNTEAFF. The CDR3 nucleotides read TGTGCCAGCACAGGGGTACGGAACACTGAAGCTTTCTTT.

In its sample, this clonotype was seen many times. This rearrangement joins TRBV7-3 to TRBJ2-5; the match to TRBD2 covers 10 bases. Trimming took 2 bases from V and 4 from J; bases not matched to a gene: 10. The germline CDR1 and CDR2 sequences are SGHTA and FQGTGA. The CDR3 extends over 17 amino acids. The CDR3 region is CASSLGQAGGPSETQYF. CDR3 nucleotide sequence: TGTGCCAGCAGCTTAGGCCAAGCGGGGGGGCCTTCAGAGACCCAGTACTTC.

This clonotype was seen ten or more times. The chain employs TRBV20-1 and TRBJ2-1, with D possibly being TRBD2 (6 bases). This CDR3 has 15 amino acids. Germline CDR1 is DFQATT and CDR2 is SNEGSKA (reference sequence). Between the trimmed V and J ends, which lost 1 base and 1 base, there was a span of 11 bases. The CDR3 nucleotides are TGCAGTGCTAGAGTGGGCGGGAATTCCTACAATGAGCAGTTCTTC. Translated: CSARVGGNSYNEQFF.